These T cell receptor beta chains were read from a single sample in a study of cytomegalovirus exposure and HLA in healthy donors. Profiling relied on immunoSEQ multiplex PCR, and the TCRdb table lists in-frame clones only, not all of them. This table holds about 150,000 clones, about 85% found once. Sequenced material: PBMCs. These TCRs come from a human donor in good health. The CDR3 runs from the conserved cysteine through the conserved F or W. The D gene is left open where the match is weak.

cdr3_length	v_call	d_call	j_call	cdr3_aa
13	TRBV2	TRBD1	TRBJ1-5	CASSDTGDQPQHF
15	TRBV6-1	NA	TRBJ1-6	CASSERSPDNSPLHF
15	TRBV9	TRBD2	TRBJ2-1	CASTVGGSSYNEQFF
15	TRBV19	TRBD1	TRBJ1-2	CASSIVGQGLRGYTF
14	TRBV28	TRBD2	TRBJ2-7	CASSLGGANYEQYF
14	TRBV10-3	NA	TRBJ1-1	CAISEYGGGTEAFF
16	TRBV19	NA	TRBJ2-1	CASSILVRSSYNEQFF
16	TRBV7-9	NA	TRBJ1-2	CASSFQGPLANYGYTF
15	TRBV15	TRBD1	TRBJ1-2	CATSRAQGGNYGYTF
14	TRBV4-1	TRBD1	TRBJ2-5	CASSRDRPEETQYF
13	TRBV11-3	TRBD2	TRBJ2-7	CASSSGTSYEQYF
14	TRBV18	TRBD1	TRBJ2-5	CASSSTGGEKTQYF
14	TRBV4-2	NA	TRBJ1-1	CASSQGPLGTEAFF
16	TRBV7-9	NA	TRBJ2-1	CASSFYPGTLENEQFF
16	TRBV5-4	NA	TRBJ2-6	CASSLATTSGANVLTF
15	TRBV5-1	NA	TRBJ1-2	CASSISQGYHYGYTF
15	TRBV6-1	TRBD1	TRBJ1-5	CASSERDRDNQPQHF
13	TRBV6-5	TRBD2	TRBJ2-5	CASRSPGGETQYF
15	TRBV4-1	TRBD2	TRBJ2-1	CASSQADGRSGEQFF
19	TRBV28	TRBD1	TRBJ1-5	CASSLAAGGAGASNQPQHF
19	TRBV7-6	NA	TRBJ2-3	CASSFIPAGAFQGTDTQYF
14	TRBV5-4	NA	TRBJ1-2	CASSSKTENYGYTF
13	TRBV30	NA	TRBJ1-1	CAWSVDMNTEAFF
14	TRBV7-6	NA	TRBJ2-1	CASSSLGGPNEQFF
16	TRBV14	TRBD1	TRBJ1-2	CASSHLGQGVLYGYTF
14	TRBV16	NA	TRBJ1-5	CASSQLADRGTQHF
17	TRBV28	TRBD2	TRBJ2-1	CASSLFLLAASYNEQFF
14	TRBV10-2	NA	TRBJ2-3	CASSEFTGPDTQYF
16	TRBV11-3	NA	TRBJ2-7	CASSLDKQGVSHEQYF
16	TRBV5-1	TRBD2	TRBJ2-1	CASSLLAGLAGHEQFF
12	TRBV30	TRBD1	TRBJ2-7	CAWGDRGFEQYF
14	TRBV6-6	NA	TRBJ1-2	CASSYAGYDYGYTF
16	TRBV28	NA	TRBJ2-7	CASSPPSGLPGGEQYF